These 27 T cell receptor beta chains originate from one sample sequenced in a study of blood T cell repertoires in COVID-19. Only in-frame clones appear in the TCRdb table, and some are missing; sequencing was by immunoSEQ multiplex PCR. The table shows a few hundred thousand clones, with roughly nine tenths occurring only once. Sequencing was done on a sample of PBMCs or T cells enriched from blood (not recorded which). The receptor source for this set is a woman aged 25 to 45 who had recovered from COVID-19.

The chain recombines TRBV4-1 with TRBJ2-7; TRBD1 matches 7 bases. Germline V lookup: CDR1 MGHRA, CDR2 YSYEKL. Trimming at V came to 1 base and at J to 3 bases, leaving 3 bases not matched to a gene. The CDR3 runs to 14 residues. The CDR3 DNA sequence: TGCGCCAGCAGCCAAGCGGACAGGAACTACGAGCAGTACTTC. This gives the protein CASSQADRNYEQYF.

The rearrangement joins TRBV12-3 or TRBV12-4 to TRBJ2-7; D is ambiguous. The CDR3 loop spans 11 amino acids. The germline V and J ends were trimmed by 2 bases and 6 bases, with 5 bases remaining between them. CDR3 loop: CASSLWSEQYF. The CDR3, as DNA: TGTGCCAGCAGTTTATGGAGCGAGCAGTACTTC.

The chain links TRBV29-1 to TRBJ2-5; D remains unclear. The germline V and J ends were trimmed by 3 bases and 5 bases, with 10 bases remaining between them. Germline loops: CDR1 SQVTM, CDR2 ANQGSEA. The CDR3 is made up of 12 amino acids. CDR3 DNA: TGCAGCGTTGAGGCCCAAACCGAGACCCAGTACTTC. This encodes CSVEAQTETQYF.

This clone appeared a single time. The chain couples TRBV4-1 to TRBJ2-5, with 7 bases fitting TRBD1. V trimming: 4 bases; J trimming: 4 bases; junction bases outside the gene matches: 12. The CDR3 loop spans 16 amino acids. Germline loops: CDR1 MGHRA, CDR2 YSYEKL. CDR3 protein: CASSRPTGSPRETQYF. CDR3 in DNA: TGCGCCAGCAGCCGACCGACAGGGTCTCCGCGAGAGACCCAGTACTTC.

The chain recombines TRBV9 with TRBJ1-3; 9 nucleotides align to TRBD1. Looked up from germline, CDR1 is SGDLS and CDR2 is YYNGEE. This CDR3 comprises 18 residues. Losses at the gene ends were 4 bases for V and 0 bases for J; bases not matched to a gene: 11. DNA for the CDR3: TGTGCCAGCAGCCCGAGGGGGGACAGGGTTCCCTCTGGAAACACCATATATTTT. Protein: CASSPRGDRVPSGNTIYF.

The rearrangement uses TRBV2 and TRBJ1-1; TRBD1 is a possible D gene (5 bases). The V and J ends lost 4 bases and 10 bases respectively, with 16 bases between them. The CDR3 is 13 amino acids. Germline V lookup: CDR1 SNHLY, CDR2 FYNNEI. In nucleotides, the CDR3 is TGTGCCAGCAGTGTTCTCCAGGGATGGGGAGCTTTCTTT. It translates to CASSVLQGWGAFF. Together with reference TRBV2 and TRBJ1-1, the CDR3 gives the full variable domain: EPEVTQTPSHQVTQMGQEVILRCVPISNHLYFYWYRQILGQKVEFLVSFYNNEISEKSEIFDDQFSVERPDGSNFTLKIRSTKLEDSAMYFCASSVLQGWGAFFGQGTRLTVV.

The CDR3 is CASSLSTTRGEKLFF. For the CDR3, the DNA is TGTGCCAGCAGCTTATCGACCACCCGGGGTGAAAAACTGTTTTTT. This chain uses TRBV11-1 with TRBJ1-4, with no clear D. Germline V gene data show CDR1 as SGHAT and CDR2 as FQDESV (reference sequence). This CDR3 is 15 amino acids long. Trimming took 2 bases from V and 7 from J, leaving 14 bases between them.

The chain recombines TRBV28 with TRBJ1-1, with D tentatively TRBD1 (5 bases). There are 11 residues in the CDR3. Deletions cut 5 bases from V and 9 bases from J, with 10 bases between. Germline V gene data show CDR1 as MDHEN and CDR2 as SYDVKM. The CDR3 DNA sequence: TGTGCCAGCAGTATGACAGATAAAGCTTTCTTT. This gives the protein CASSMTDKAFF.

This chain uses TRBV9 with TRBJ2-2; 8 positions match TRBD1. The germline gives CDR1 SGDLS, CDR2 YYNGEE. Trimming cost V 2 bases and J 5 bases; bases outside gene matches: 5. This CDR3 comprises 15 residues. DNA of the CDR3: TGTGCCAGCAGCGTTCGGACAGGGCTGACCGGGGAGCTGTTTTTT. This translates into CASSVRTGLTGELFF.

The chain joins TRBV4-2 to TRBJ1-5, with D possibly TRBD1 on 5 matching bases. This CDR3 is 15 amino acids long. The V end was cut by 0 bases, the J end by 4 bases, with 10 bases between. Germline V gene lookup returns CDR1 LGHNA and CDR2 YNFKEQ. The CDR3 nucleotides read TGTGCCAGCAGCCAAGAAGACAGAACTAATCAGCCCCAGCATTTT. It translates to CASSQEDRTNQPQHF.

The CDR3 DNA is TGTGCCAGCTGGCTGGGGGGAGGCACAGATACGCAGTATTTT. Protein: CASWLGGGTDTQYF. The chain employs TRBV6-5 and TRBJ2-3, with D possibly TRBD2 on 6 matching bases. The CDR3 contains 14 residues. Trimming shortened V by 8 bases and J by 1 base, and 13 bases separated the two germline ends. Per germline, CDR1 MNHEY and CDR2 SVGAGI.

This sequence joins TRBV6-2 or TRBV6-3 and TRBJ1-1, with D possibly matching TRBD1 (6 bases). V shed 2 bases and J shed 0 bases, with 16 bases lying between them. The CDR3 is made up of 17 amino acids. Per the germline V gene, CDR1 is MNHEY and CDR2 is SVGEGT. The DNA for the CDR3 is TGTGCCAGCAGTTACGTCCAGGGGCGGTCGATGAACACTGAAGCTTTCTTT. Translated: CASSYVQGRSMNTEAFF.

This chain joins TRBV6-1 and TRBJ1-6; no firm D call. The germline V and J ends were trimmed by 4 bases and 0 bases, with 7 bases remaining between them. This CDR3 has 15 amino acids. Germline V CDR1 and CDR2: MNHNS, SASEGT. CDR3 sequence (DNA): TGTGCCAGCAGTGCCTATCACTCCTATAATTCACCCCTCCACTTT. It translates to CASSAYHSYNSPLHF.

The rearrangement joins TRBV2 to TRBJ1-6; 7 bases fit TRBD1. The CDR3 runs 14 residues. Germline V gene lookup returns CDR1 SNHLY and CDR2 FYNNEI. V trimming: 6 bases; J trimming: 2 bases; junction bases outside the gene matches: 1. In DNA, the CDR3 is TGTGCCAGCAGAGGGACAGCCTATAATTCACCCCTCCACTTT. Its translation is CASRGTAYNSPLHF. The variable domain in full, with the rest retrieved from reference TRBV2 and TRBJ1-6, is EPEVTQTPSHQVTQMGQEVILRCVPISNHLYFYWYRQILGQKVEFLVSFYNNEISEKSEIFDDQFSVERPDGSNFTLKIRSTKLEDSAMYFCASRGTAYNSPLHFGNGTRLTVT.

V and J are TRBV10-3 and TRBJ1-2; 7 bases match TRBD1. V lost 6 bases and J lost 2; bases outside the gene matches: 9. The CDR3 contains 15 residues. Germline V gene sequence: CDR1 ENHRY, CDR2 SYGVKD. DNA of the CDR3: TGTGCCATCAGAGGGCTCGACAGGGAAAACTATGGCTACACCTTC. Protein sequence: CAIRGLDRENYGYTF.

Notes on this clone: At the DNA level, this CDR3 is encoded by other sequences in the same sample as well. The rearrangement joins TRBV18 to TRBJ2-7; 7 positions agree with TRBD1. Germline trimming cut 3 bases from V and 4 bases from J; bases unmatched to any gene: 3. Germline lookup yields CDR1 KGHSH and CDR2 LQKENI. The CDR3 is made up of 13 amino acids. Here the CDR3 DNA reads TGTGCCAGCTCACCCCGACAGGGTTACGAGCAGTACTTC. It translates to CASSPRQGYEQYF.

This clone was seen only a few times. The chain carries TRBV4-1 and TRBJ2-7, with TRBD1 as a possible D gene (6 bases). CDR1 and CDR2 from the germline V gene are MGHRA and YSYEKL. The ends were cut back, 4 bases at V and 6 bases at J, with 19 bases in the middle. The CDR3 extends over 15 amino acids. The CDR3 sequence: CASSRSTDSSTEQYF. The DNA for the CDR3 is TGCGCCAGCAGCCGATCCACGGACAGTTCCACCGAGCAGTACTTC.

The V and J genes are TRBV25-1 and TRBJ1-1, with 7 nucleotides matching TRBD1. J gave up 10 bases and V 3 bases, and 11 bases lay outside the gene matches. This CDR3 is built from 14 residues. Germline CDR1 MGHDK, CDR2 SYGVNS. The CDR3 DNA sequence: TGTGCCAGCAGTGATCGGAGGGGGCTGGCTGGAGCTTTCTTT. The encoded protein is CASSDRRGLAGAFF. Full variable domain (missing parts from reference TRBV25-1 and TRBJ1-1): EADIYQTPRYLVIGTGKKITLECSQTMGHDKMYWYQQDPGMELHLIHYSYGVNSTEKGDLSSESTVSRIRTEHFPLTLESARPSHTSQYLCASSDRRGLAGAFFGQGTRLTVV.

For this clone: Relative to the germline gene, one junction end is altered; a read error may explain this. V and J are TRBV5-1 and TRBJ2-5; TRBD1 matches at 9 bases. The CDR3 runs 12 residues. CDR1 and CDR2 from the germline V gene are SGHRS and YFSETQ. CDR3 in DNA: TGCGCCAGCAGCTTGAGTGGGACAGGGTTGGACTTC. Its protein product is CASSLSGTGLDF.

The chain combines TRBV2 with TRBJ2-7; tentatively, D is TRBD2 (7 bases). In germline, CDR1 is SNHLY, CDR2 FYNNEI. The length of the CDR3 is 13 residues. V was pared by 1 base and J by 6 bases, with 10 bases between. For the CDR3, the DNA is TGTGCCAGCAGTGAAGGGGCGGGGGCCGAGCAGTACTTC. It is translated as CASSEGAGAEQYF.

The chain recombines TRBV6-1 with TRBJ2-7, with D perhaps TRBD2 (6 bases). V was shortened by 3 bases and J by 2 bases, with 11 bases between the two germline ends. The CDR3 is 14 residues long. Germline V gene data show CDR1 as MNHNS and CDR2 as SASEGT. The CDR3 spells CASSDPGRTYEQYF. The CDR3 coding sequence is TGTGCCAGCAGTGACCCAGGGAGGACCTACGAGCAGTACTTC.

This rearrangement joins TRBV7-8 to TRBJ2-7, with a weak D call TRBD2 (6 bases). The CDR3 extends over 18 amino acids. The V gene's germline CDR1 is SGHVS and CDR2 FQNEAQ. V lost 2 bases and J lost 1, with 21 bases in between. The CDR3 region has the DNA TGTGCCAGCAGCTTAACCCCAGGGAGGCGACGGAGATCCTACGAGCAGTACTTC. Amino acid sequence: CASSLTPGRRRRSYEQYF. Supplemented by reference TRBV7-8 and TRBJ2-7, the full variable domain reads GAGVSQSPRYKVAKRGQDVALRCDPISGHVSLFWYQQALGQGPEFLTYFQNEAQLDKSGLPSDRFFAERPEGSVSTLKIQRTQQEDSAVYLCASSLTPGRRRRSYEQYFGPGTRLTVT.

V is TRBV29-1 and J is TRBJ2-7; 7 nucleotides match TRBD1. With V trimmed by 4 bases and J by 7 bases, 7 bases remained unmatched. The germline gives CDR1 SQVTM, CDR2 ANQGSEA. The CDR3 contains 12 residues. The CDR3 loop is CSVARTGMEQYF. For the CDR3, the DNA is TGCAGCGTTGCGAGGACAGGCATGGAGCAGTACTTC.

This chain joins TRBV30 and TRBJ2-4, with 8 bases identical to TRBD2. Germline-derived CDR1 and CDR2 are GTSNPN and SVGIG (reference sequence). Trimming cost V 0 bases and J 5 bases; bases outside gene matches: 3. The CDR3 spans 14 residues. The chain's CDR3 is CAWSVLAEQNIQYF. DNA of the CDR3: TGTGCCTGGAGTGTACTAGCGGAGCAAAACATTCAGTACTTC. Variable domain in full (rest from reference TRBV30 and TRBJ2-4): SQTIHQWPATLVQPVGSPLSLECTVEGTSNPNLYWYRQAAGRGLQLLFYSVGIGQISSEVPQNLSASRPQDRQFILSSKKLLLSDSGFYLCAWSVLAEQNIQYFGAGTRLSVL.

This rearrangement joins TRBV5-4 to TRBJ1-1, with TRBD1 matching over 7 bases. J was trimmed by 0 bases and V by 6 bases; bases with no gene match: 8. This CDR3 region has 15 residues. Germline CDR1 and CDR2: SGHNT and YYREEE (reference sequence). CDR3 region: CASTKTGSMNTEAFF. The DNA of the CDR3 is TGTGCCAGCACAAAGACAGGGAGCATGAACACTGAAGCTTTCTTT.

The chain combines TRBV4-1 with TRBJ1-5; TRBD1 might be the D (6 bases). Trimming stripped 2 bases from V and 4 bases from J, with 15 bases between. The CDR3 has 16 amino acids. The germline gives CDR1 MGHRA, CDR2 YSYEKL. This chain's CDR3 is CASSQSPGQINQPQHF. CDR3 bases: TGCGCCAGCAGCCAATCACCGGGACAAATAAATCAGCCCCAGCATTTT.

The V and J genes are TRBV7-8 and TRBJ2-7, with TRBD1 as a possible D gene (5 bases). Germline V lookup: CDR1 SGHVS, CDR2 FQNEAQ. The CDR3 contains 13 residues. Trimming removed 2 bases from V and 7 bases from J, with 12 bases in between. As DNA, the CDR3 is TGTGCCAGCAGCTTACTGGGGCCCATTGAGCAGTACTTC. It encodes CASSLLGPIEQYF.